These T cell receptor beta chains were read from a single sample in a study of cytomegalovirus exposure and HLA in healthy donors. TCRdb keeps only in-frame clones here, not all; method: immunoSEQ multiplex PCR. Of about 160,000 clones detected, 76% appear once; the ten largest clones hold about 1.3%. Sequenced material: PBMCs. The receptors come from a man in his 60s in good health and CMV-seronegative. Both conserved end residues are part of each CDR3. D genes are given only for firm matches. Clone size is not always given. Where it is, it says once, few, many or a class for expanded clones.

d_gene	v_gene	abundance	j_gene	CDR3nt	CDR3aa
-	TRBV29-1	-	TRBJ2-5	TGCAGCGCTGTCCCGACACTTTACCAAGAGACCCAGTACTTC	CSAVPTLYQETQYF
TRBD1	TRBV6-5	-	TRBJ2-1	TGTGCCAGCAGTCACAGGGGCTACTCCTACAATGAGCAGTTCTTC	CASSHRGYSYNEQFF
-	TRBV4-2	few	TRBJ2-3	TGTGCCAGCAGCCAAGAGGGCAGGGGAAGAGATACGCAGTATTTT	CASSQEGRGRDTQYF
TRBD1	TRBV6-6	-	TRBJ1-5	TGTGCCAGCAGGAAGACAGGGGTTGGGAATCAGCCCCAGCATTTT	CASRKTGVGNQPQHF
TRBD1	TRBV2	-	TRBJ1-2	TGTGCCAGCAGTAAAGGGACAGGGACTATTAACTATGGCTACACCTTC	CASSKGTGTINYGYTF
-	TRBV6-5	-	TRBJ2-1	TGTGCCAGCAGTTACGGCGGGGAGCAGTTCTTC	CASSYGGEQFF
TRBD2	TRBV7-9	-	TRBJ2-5	TGTGCCAGCAGCTTAGCGGGAGGGCAAGAGACCCAGTACTTC	CASSLAGGQETQYF
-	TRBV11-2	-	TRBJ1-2	TGTGCCAGCAGCTTAGATGGCGGGGGGTCCTCCAACTATGGCTACACCTTC	CASSLDGGGSSNYGYTF
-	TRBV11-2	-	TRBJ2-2	TGTGCCAGCAGCTTAGCTTTGAACACCGGGGAGCTGTTTTTT	CASSLALNTGELFF
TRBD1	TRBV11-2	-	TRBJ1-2	TGTGCCAGCAGCTCCCGACAGGGGGCTGATGGCTACACCTTC	CASSSRQGADGYTF